This T cell receptor (beta chain) was recovered during a study of spatial heterogeneity in lung cancer. This clonotype is judged medium-sized. MiXCR, applied by TCRdb to the 5' RACE reads, yields one record per CDR3 protein. The sample yields 4,200 or so distinct CDR3 sequences, about 17% seen once. Time point of the sample: sample taken at primary tumor resection. The authors sequenced whole RNA from tumor, nontumor lung or frozen PBMC without sorting. This clonotype was sampled from a male donor with early-stage non-small cell lung cancer. Specimen: PBMCs, collected at surgery.

CDR3 bases: TGCAGCGTTGGGGTCGAAAACATTCAGTACTTC. The encoded protein is CSVGVENIQYF. The V gene is TRBV29-1, the J gene TRBJ2-4; the D is unclear. CDR3 length: 11 amino acids. Germline CDR1 reads SQVTM; CDR2 reads ANQGSEA. The V gene lost 4 bases and the J gene lost 5 bases, with 6 bases spanning the gap.